This T cell receptor beta chain was observed in a study of shared clonotypes between healthy human individuals. The data were produced by immunoSEQ multiplex PCR, yet TCRdb's version contains in-frame clones alone and is incomplete. Of 550,000 to 700,000 clones listed, 73% were seen once; the top ten hold around 1.7%. The CDR3 has 15 amino acids. The V and J ends lost 0 bases and 2 bases, in that order; junction bases with no gene match: 3. The clonotype comes from a woman in her 30s in good health. The sample was memory CD4+ T cells sorted from blood. Subset indicated: CD45RA-negative fraction. This chain links TRBV23-1 with TRBJ2-7; 8 nucleotides match TRBD1. TRBV23-1 counts as an open reading frame of uncertain function. CDR3 in DNA: TGCGCCAGCAGTCAATCCTCAGGGGGCACCTACGAGCAGTACTTC. This gives the protein CASSQSSGGTYEQYF.